This is a list of T cell receptor beta chains from one sample in a study of T cell changes during pregnancy in multiple sclerosis. Measured with immunoSEQ multiplex PCR; TCRdb has only the in-frame clones, and not every one. The repertoire holds more than 45,000 clones, with 80% to 95% as singletons. Material: CD4+ T cells from peripheral blood mononuclear cells, obtained in the second trimester of pregnancy. The receptors derive from a female donor with multiple sclerosis, enrolled in a pregnancy study. The CDR3 runs from the conserved cysteine through the conserved F or W. The D gene is left open where the match is weak. Clone size is stated in some rows and not others, as once, few, many or a class when expanded.

clone size: NA; J gene: TRBJ1-5; CDR3 length: 15; D gene: NA; V gene: TRBV7-8; CDR3 DNA: TGTGCCAGCAGCCCTACAGGGTATAGCAATCAGCCCCAGCATTTT; CDR3 protein: CASSPTGYSNQPQHF
clone size: NA; J gene: TRBJ2-3; CDR3 length: 14; D gene: TRBD2; V gene: TRBV6-5; CDR3 DNA: TGTGCCAGCAGATCCGGACTAGCGACAGATACGCAGTATTTT; CDR3 protein: CASRSGLATDTQYF
clone size: NA; J gene: TRBJ2-7; CDR3 length: 15; D gene: NA; V gene: TRBV28; CDR3 DNA: TGTGCCAGCAGTTTCCCCGCCGGAGGGGACTACGAGCAGTACTTC; CDR3 protein: CASSFPAGGDYEQYF
clone size: NA; J gene: TRBJ2-4; CDR3 length: 13; D gene: TRBD1; V gene: TRBV5-1; CDR3 DNA: TGCGCCAGCAGCCGAGACAGGGAAAACATTCAGTACTTC; CDR3 protein: CASSRDRENIQYF
clone size: NA; J gene: TRBJ2-2; CDR3 length: 17; D gene: NA; V gene: TRBV21-1; CDR3 DNA: TGTGCCAGCACGGGACTAGCGGGAGTTTTTGTCACCGGGGAGCTGTTTTTT; CDR3 protein: CASTGLAGVFVTGELFF
clone size: once; J gene: TRBJ2-7; CDR3 length: 15; D gene: TRBD2; V gene: TRBV5-1; CDR3 DNA: TGCGCCAGCAGCTCTAGCGGGGGGCCCTTTTACGAGCAGTACTTC; CDR3 protein: CASSSSGGPFYEQYF
clone size: once; J gene: TRBJ2-1; CDR3 length: 14; D gene: TRBD1; V gene: TRBV7-8; CDR3 DNA: TGTGCCAGCAGCTCCAGACAGGGGTACAATGAGCAGTTCTTC; CDR3 protein: CASSSRQGYNEQFF
clone size: NA; J gene: TRBJ1-5; CDR3 length: 13; D gene: NA; V gene: TRBV19; CDR3 DNA: TGTGCCACCAAAAGCCGGGAATCGGCGCCCCAGCATTTT; CDR3 protein: CATKSRESAPQHF
clone size: NA; J gene: TRBJ1-2; CDR3 length: 15; D gene: TRBD1; V gene: TRBV19; CDR3 DNA: TGTGCCAGTAGTCACGGGGCAGGGGGGACCTATGGCTACACCTTC; CDR3 protein: CASSHGAGGTYGYTF
clone size: few; J gene: TRBJ1-1; CDR3 length: 14; D gene: NA; V gene: TRBV28; CDR3 DNA: TGTGCCAGCAGTCTCCGACAGGCCCACACTGAAGCTTTCTTT; CDR3 protein: CASSLRQAHTEAFF
clone size: NA; J gene: TRBJ2-3; CDR3 length: 17; D gene: TRBD2; V gene: TRBV7-9; CDR3 DNA: TGTGCCAGCAGCTTAGCGGGAGGGACGGTGAACACAGATACGCAGTATTTT; CDR3 protein: CASSLAGGTVNTDTQYF
clone size: NA; J gene: TRBJ1-1; CDR3 length: 12; D gene: NA; V gene: TRBV6-1; CDR3 DNA: TGTGCCAGCAGTGAATGGACAGCGTCGCTCATTTTT; CDR3 protein: CASSEWTASLIF
clone size: NA; J gene: TRBJ2-5; CDR3 length: 14; D gene: NA; V gene: TRBV10-3; CDR3 DNA: TGTGCCATCAGTGAGTCTACAGGGCAAGAGACCCAGTACTTC; CDR3 protein: CAISESTGQETQYF
clone size: NA; J gene: TRBJ1-4; CDR3 length: 15; D gene: TRBD1; V gene: TRBV18; CDR3 DNA: TGTGCCAGCTCACCACCTCGGGACAGGCATGAAAAACTGTTTTTT; CDR3 protein: CASSPPRDRHEKLFF
clone size: NA; J gene: TRBJ2-1; CDR3 length: 12; D gene: NA; V gene: TRBV25-1; CDR3 DNA: TGTGCCAGCAGCGGGTACCGCAATGAGCAGTTCTTC; CDR3 protein: CASSGYRNEQFF
clone size: NA; J gene: TRBJ2-2; CDR3 length: 13; D gene: NA; V gene: TRBV11-2; CDR3 DNA: TGTGCCAGCAGCTTAGAGCTAACCGGGGAGCTGTTTTTT; CDR3 protein: CASSLELTGELFF
clone size: once; J gene: TRBJ2-3; CDR3 length: 15; D gene: NA; V gene: TRBV5-6; CDR3 DNA: TGTGCCAGCAGCTTCGGACCGGGGGGCACAGATACGCAGTATTTT; CDR3 protein: CASSFGPGGTDTQYF
clone size: NA; J gene: TRBJ2-1; CDR3 length: 15; D gene: TRBD2; V gene: TRBV7-3; CDR3 DNA: TGTGCCAGCAGCAAAGGGACTAGCGGCTACAATGAGCAGTTCTTC; CDR3 protein: CASSKGTSGYNEQFF
clone size: NA; J gene: TRBJ2-1; CDR3 length: 16; D gene: NA; V gene: TRBV9; CDR3 DNA: TGTGCCAGCAGCCTCCTAGCTGGGGGGACCTACAATGAGCAGTTCTTC; CDR3 protein: CASSLLAGGTYNEQFF